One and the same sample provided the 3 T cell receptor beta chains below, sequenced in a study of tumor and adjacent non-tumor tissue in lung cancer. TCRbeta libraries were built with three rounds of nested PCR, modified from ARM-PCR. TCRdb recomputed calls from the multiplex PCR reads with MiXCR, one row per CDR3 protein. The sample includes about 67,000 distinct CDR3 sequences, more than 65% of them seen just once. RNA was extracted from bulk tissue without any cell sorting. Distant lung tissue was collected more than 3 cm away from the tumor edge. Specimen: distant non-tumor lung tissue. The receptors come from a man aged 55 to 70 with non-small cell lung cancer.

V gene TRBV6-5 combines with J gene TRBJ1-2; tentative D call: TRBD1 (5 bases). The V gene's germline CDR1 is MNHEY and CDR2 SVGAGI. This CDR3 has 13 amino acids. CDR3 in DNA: TGTGCTAGCGATCGGGACCATAACTATGGCTACACCTTC. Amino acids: CASDRDHNYGYTF.

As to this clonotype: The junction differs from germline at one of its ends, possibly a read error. The DNA of the CDR3 is TGCAGTGCTAGTGGGGGCAGGGAAGGCATTGAAGCCTTCTTT. Amino acid sequence: CSASGGREGIEAFF. This chain links TRBV20-1 with TRBJ1-1; possibly TRBD1 for D (6 bases). Germline V gene sequence: CDR1 DFQATT, CDR2 SNEGSKA (reference sequence). The CDR3 spans 14 residues.

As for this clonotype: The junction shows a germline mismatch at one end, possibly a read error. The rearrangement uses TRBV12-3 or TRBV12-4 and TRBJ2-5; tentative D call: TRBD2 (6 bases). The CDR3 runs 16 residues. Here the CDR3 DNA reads TGTGCCAGCAGTTTAACGGGCGGGGCGAAGGGAAAGACCCAGTACTTT. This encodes CASSLTGGAKGKTQYF.